Each of the 19 T cell receptor beta chains below was sequenced from the same sample in a study of T cell changes during pregnancy in multiple sclerosis. Clones were sequenced by immunoSEQ multiplex PCR, and TCRdb holds only the in-frame ones, with some missing. The sample consists of approximately 88,000 clones, roughly 93% of them appearing once. Sequenced here: peripheral blood, sampled in the third trimester of pregnancy. The receptors stem from a female donor with multiple sclerosis, enrolled in a pregnancy study.

This clone is a singleton in its sample. The chain joins TRBV19 to TRBJ1-1; possible D gene TRBD1, 6 bases. CDR1 and CDR2 (germline): LNHDA, SQIVND (reference sequence). CDR3 length equals 12 residues. V was trimmed by 3 bases and J by 10 bases, leaving 12 bases between them. The CDR3 loop is CASSIRGGTAFF. In DNA form, the CDR3 reads TGTGCCAGTAGTATCAGGGGTGGGACAGCTTTCTTT.

To note about this clone: The same CDR3 also results from other DNA sequences found in this sample. The rearrangement joins TRBV27 to TRBJ2-7, with TRBD1 identical over 10 bases. The V segment lost 3 bases and the J segment 4 bases; nucleotides outside the gene matches: 3. Germline assignment: CDR1 MNHEY and CDR2 SMNVEV (reference sequence). The CDR3 loop spans 14 amino acids. CDR3 nucleotide sequence: TGTGCCAGCAGTTTCGGGACAGGGGCGTACGAGCAGTACTTC. Amino acids: CASSFGTGAYEQYF.

V and J are TRBV27 and TRBJ2-6; perhaps TRBD2 as D (5 bases). CDR1 and CDR2 from the germline V gene are MNHEY and SMNVEV (reference sequence). There are 16 residues in the CDR3. V was cut by 4 bases and J by 1 base, with 11 bases left in between. CDR3 nucleotides: TGTGCCAGCAGTTCCCGGGGTCCTTCTGGGGCCAACGTCCTGACTTTC. As protein: CASSSRGPSGANVLTF.

This clone was counted only a few times. Distinct nucleotide sequences in the sample also encode this CDR3. J is TRBJ2-7 and V is TRBV6-5; D perhaps matches TRBD2 (6 bases). The CDR3 loop spans 14 amino acids. CDR1 is MNHEY and CDR2 is SVGAGI in the germline V gene. Trimming took 0 bases from V and 1 from J, leaving 7 bases between them. CDR3 sequence reads: CASSYSGGSYEQYF. In nucleotides, the CDR3 is TGTGCCAGCAGTTACTCGGGGGGATCCTACGAGCAGTACTTC.

The CDR3 here is CASKTGEDPEAFF. DNA of the CDR3: TGTGCCAGCAAGACAGGGGAAGATCCTGAAGCTTTCTTT. V is TRBV5-4 and J is TRBJ1-1; 8 bases map to TRBD1. Germline V gene lookup returns CDR1 SGHNT and CDR2 YYREEE (reference sequence). This CDR3 contains 13 residues. The ends lost 6 bases at V and 6 bases at J; junction bases unmatched: 7. The whole variable domain, filled in from reference TRBV5-4 and TRBJ1-1, reads ETGVTQSPTHLIKTRGQQVTLRCSSQSGHNTVSWYQQALGQGPQFIFQYYREEENGRGNFPPRFSGLQFPNYSSELNVNALELDDSALYLCASKTGEDPEAFFGQGTRLTVV.

The V gene is TRBV27, the J gene TRBJ2-3; the D is unclear. Between the trimmed V and J ends, which lost 6 bases and 2 bases, there was a span of 15 bases. Germline CDR1 MNHEY, CDR2 SMNVEV (reference sequence). The CDR3 runs 15 residues. CDR3 bases: TGTGCCAGCAGGATCCATGTAACACCCACAGATACGCAGTATTTT. Translating gives CASRIHVTPTDTQYF.

The rearrangement uses TRBV2 and TRBJ1-5, with D perhaps matching TRBD1 (5 bases). Per germline, CDR1 SNHLY and CDR2 FYNNEI. Trimming cost V 2 bases and J 1 base, with 9 bases left between them. The CDR3 contains 15 residues. CDR3 DNA sequence: TGTGCCAGCAGTGAAACAGGACCAAGCAATCAGCCCCAGCATTTT. This sequence encodes CASSETGPSNQPQHF. The full variable domain, completed using reference TRBV2 and TRBJ1-5, is EPEVTQTPSHQVTQMGQEVILRCVPISNHLYFYWYRQILGQKVEFLVSFYNNEISEKSEIFDDQFSVERPDGSNFTLKIRSTKLEDSAMYFCASSETGPSNQPQHFGDGTRLSIL.

CDR3 residues: CASTTSGSLTDTQYF. The CDR3, as DNA: TGTGCCAGCACCACTAGCGGGAGTTTAACAGATACGCAGTATTTT. The chain is built from TRBV6-5 and TRBJ2-3, with 11 bases matching TRBD2. The germline V gene encodes CDR1 MNHEY and CDR2 SVGAGI. After removal of 7 bases from V and 3 bases from J, the junction contained 6 bases not matched to a gene. This CDR3 comprises 15 residues.

The V call is TRBV5-5, the J call TRBJ2-7, with 7 nucleotides matching TRBD1. The CDR3 has 14 amino acids. Trimming removed 5 bases from V and 0 bases from J; junction bases left unmatched: 5. Germline lookup yields CDR1 SGHKS and CDR2 YYEKEE (reference sequence). In DNA, the CDR3 is TGTGCCAGCAGTTACCGGGACAGCTCCTACGAGCAGTACTTC. This sequence encodes CASSYRDSSYEQYF.

The chain has TRBV28 and TRBJ2-1; the D is unclear. V dropped 4 bases and J dropped 8 bases, with 15 bases sitting between them. Germline CDR1 reads MDHEN; CDR2 reads SYDVKM. The CDR3 runs to 14 residues. CDR3 bases: TGTGCCAGCAGTTCCCCAAGAGGTACGGATGAGCAGTTCTTC. Amino acids: CASSSPRGTDEQFF.

The CDR3 DNA reads TGTGCCAGCAATCGACAGGGCTTGAACACTGAAGCTTTCTTT. Amino acid sequence: CASNRQGLNTEAFF. J is TRBJ1-1 and V is TRBV6-5; 7 bases match TRBD1. Trimming removed 7 bases from V and 0 bases from J; junction bases left unmatched: 5. This CDR3 spans 14 amino acids. The germline V gene encodes CDR1 MNHEY and CDR2 SVGAGI.

V usage is TRBV29-1 and J usage is TRBJ2-4; D is uncertain. CDR1 and CDR2 from the germline V gene are SQVTM and ANQGSEA. Between the trimmed V and J ends, which lost 1 base and 4 bases, there was a span of 5 bases. The length of the CDR3 is 12 residues. CDR3 sequence: CSVEGPKNIQYF. The DNA for the CDR3 is TGCAGCGTTGAAGGTCCGAAAAACATTCAGTACTTC.

The V and J genes are TRBV7-9 and TRBJ2-7, with 10 positions matching TRBD1. Germline assignment: CDR1 SEHNR and CDR2 FQNEAQ (reference sequence). This CDR3 spans 16 amino acids. Trimming cost V 4 bases and J 4 bases; bases outside gene matches: 10. The CDR3 here is CASSSTGTGAGYEQYF. The CDR3, as DNA: TGTGCCAGCAGCTCAACCGGGACAGGGGCCGGGTACGAGCAGTACTTC.

The V gene is TRBV6-1, the J gene TRBJ2-7, with 9 bases identical to TRBD2. CDR1 MNHNS and CDR2 SASEGT come from the germline V gene. V lost 7 bases, J lost 3 bases, and 4 bases stayed unmatched. This CDR3 has 13 amino acids. The chain's CDR3 is CASKSSGSYEQYF. The CDR3 DNA follows: TGTGCCAGCAAAAGTAGCGGGAGCTACGAGCAGTACTTC.

This clone was counted a single time. The chain has TRBV2 and TRBJ1-5, with a possible D match to TRBD1 (5 bases). Germline-derived CDR1 and CDR2 are SNHLY and FYNNEI. This CDR3 spans 14 amino acids. Trimming removed 6 bases from V and 0 bases from J, with 9 bases in between. The CDR3 DNA sequence: TGTGCCAGCAGGACAGAAACTAGCAATCAGCCCCAGCATTTT. Residues: CASRTETSNQPQHF.

This CDR3 reads CASRREAVNTEAFF. The DNA for the CDR3 is TGTGCCAGCAGGAGGGAGGCAGTTAACACTGAAGCTTTCTTT. The chain employs TRBV6-1 and TRBJ1-1; no firm D call. Germline-derived CDR1 and CDR2 are MNHNS and SASEGT. The V end was cut by 6 bases, the J end by 2 bases, with 13 bases between. This CDR3 is 14 amino acids long.

This chain links TRBV7-2 with TRBJ2-5; tentatively, D is TRBD2 (5 bases). Per the germline V gene, CDR1 is SGHTA and CDR2 is FQGNSA. V lost 5 bases, J lost 4 bases, and 14 bases lay in between. CDR3 length: 14 amino acids. The CDR3 reads CASSPRGLGETQYF. Written as DNA, the CDR3 is TGTGCCAGCAGCCCGCGAGGGCTAGGAGAGACCCAGTACTTC.

CDR3 bases: TGTGCCAGCAGCAAAAGGACAGGGAGCACAGATACGCAGTATTTT. This codes for CASSKRTGSTDTQYF. The chain links TRBV14 to TRBJ2-3, with 8 bases matching TRBD1. The CDR3 runs to 15 residues. V was pared by 5 bases and J by 0 bases, with 4 bases of the junction left unmatched. CDR1 is SGHDN and CDR2 is FVKESK in the germline V gene.

V gene TRBV5-4 combines with J gene TRBJ2-4; the match to TRBD2 covers 7 bases. Germline loops: CDR1 SGHNT, CDR2 YYREEE (reference sequence). This CDR3 comprises 13 residues. Trimming removed 4 bases from V and 10 bases from J; junction bases left unmatched: 8. The CDR3 loop reads CASSPPGTTIQYF. DNA for the CDR3: TGTGCCAGCAGCCCGCCCGGGACTACTATTCAGTACTTC.